This record covers a single TCR beta chain. TCRdb's copy holds only in-frame clones and misses some; the assay was immunoSEQ multiplex PCR. The sample includes tens of thousands of clones, 83% of them seen just once. This specimen belongs to a study of PD-1 blockade in mismatch repair-deficient tumors. CDR1 and CDR2 (germline): KGHSH, LQKENI. V was cut by 3 bases and J by 11 bases, with 7 bases left in between. CDR3 length: 10 residues. The chain recombines TRBV18 with TRBJ1-1; D call uncertain. The receptor was derived from an adult with mismatch repair-deficient cancer. Material: peripheral blood, obtained 12 weeks after starting pembrolizumab. CDR3 in amino acids: CASSPYWAFF. The CDR3 DNA follows: TGTGCCAGCTCACCGTATTGGGCTTTCTTT. The complete variable domain, with remaining parts taken from reference TRBV18 and TRBJ1-1, reads NAGVMQNPRHLVRRRGQEARLRCSPMKGHSHVYWYRQLPEEGLKFMVYLQKENIIDESGMPKERFSAEFPKEGPSILRIQQVVRGDSAAYFCASSPYWAFFGQGTRLTVV.